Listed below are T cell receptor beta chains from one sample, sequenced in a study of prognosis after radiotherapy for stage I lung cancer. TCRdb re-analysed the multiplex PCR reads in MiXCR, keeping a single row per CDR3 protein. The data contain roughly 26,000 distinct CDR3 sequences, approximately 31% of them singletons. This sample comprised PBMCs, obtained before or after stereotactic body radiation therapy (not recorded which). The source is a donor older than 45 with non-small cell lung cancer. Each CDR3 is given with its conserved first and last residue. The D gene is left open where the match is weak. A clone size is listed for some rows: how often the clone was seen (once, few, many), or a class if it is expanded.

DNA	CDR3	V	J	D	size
TGTGCCACCAGCAGAGATGCCTTTGGGCAGTACTTC	CATSRDAFGQYF	TRBV15	TRBJ2-7	NA	many
TGTGCCACCGAGAAGCCTCTAGAGGGCGACTACGAGCAGTACTTC	CATEKPLEGDYEQYF	TRBV12-3/TRBV12-4	TRBJ2-7	NA	NA
TGTGCCTCGGGACAGAGTAATGAAAAACTGTTTTTT	CASGQSNEKLFF	TRBV2	TRBJ1-4	TRBD1	many
TGCAGTGCCGCTGGGGGAGGCACTGAAGCTTTCTTT	CSAAGGGTEAFF	TRBV20-1	TRBJ1-1	NA	many
TGTGCCAGTAGTATTCATGCGGGGGGGCCCACCGGGGAGCTGTTTTTT	CASSIHAGGPTGELFF	TRBV19	TRBJ2-2	TRBD2	many
TGTGCCAGCAGTGAAGGGGATCCCATAGTCTATGGCTACACCTTC	CASSEGDPIVYGYTF	TRBV6-1	TRBJ1-2	NA	many
TGCGCCAGCAGCTTGGGAGGGACAGGGGCCTACGAGCAGTACTTC	CASSLGGTGAYEQYF	TRBV5-1	TRBJ2-7	TRBD1	many
TGCGCCAGCAGCTTCTCCGGGACAGGGGACGAAAAACTGTTTTTT	CASSFSGTGDEKLFF	TRBV5-1	TRBJ1-4	TRBD1	many
TGTGCCACCAGCAGAGCGGGTAGGGACTATGGCTACACCTTC	CATSRAGRDYGYTF	TRBV15	TRBJ1-2	NA	many
TGTGCCTGCAAGAGGGCGCCTGGTGAAAAACTGTTTTTT	CACKRAPGEKLFF	TRBV19	TRBJ1-4	NA	many
TGTGCCAGCAGCCAAGAGAGAAGAAGCGGAACCCGACGCAACTCCTACAATGAGCAGTTCTTC	CASSQERRSGTRRNSYNEQFF	TRBV3-1	TRBJ2-1	NA	many
TGCAGTGTTCGGACAGGAGCCTCTGGAAACACCATATATTTT	CSVRTGASGNTIYF	TRBV20-1	TRBJ1-3	TRBD1	many
TGCGCCAGCAGCTTGGAGGCAACCGGGGAGCTGTTTTTT	CASSLEATGELFF	TRBV5-1	TRBJ2-2	NA	medium-sized
TGTGCCAGCTCATCCAGGGGAGGAGGCAATCAGCCCCAGCATTTT	CASSSRGGGNQPQHF	TRBV18	TRBJ1-5	NA	many
TGTGCCAGTAGTATGTTCCGGGCAAGCATGAATGAGCAGTTCTTC	CASSMFRASMNEQFF	TRBV19	TRBJ2-1	NA	once
TGTGCCAGCAGATCGACAGGATACCTTGAAGCTTTCTTT	CASRSTGYLEAFF	TRBV6-2/TRBV6-3	TRBJ1-1	NA	NA
TGTGCCAGCAGCCTTAGGTTCACAGATACGCAGTATTTT	CASSLRFTDTQYF	TRBV27	TRBJ2-3	NA	once
TGTGCCAGTAGTTCTACCCTTGGACAGGGGAGTTACAATGAGCAGTTCTTC	CASSSTLGQGSYNEQFF	TRBV19	TRBJ2-1	TRBD1	NA
TGCAGCGCCCACAGGGGAATTAACTATGGCTACACCTTC	CSAHRGINYGYTF	TRBV29-1	TRBJ1-2	TRBD1	many
TGTGCCAGCAGCTTAGCAGGCGGGACAGGGACCTACGAGCAGTACTTC	CASSLAGGTGTYEQYF	TRBV7-9	TRBJ2-7	TRBD1	NA
TGTGCCAGCAACCGGGGACAGGACTACGAGCAGTACTTC	CASNRGQDYEQYF	TRBV6-1	TRBJ2-7	TRBD1	many
TGTGCCAGCAGCCGCGGACAGGCGAATCAGCCCCAGCATTTT	CASSRGQANQPQHF	TRBV7-9	TRBJ1-5	TRBD1	many
TGTGCCAGCAGCCTGGGACAGGGAAGCAATCAGCCCCAGCATTTT	CASSLGQGSNQPQHF	TRBV7-9	TRBJ1-5	TRBD1	many
TGCAGTGCTGCCTTCGGACAGGGTTTGAATTCACCCCTCCACTTT	CSAAFGQGLNSPLHF	TRBV20-1	TRBJ1-6	TRBD1	many
TGTGCCAGCAGCCAAGATATGGGGGCCCAAGAGACCCAGTACTTC	CASSQDMGAQETQYF	TRBV4-2	TRBJ2-5	NA	few
TGTGCCAGCAGACTACAGGATAGCAATCAGCCCCAGCATTTT	CASRLQDSNQPQHF	TRBV2	TRBJ1-5	NA	many
TGTGCCAGCAGCTATCTAGGACTAGCGGGAGGGCCAGTCGGCACAGATACGCAGTATTTT	CASSYLGLAGGPVGTDTQYF	TRBV27	TRBJ2-3	TRBD2	many
TGTGCCAGTAGGCCGGGACAGGGGGACCGAGTTTACGAGCAGTACTTC	CASRPGQGDRVYEQYF	TRBV19	TRBJ2-7	TRBD1	many
TGTGCCAGCACCCCTCAGAACACCGGGGAGCTGTTTTTT	CASTPQNTGELFF	TRBV5-6	TRBJ2-2	NA	many
TGTGCCAGCAGTCTGGGCCAGAAGGTATATACCTTC	CASSLGQKVYTF	TRBV12-3/TRBV12-4	TRBJ1-2	NA	many
TGTGCCAGCAGTGAAGGACGGATGAACACTGAAGCTTTCTTT	CASSEGRMNTEAFF	TRBV6-1	TRBJ1-1	NA	many
TGTGCCAGCAGCTTAGGGAGTTCGGCCGGGGAGCTGTTTTTT	CASSLGSSAGELFF	TRBV11-2	TRBJ2-2	NA	NA
TGTGCCAGCAGTTCCCCCGGGCCCTTGGACTACGAGCAGTACTTC	CASSSPGPLDYEQYF	TRBV12-3/TRBV12-4	TRBJ2-7	NA	many
TGTGCCAGCAGTGGTCAGGGTTGGGGCTACAATGAGCAGTTCTTC	CASSGQGWGYNEQFF	TRBV6-1	TRBJ2-1	NA	many
TGCGCCAGCAGGAGGGCGGAGAGCTCCTACGAGCAGTACTTC	CASRRAESSYEQYF	TRBV5-1	TRBJ2-7	NA	NA
TGTGCCAGCAGCCTCGGACAAGTCCAAGGCATTCAGTACTTC	CASSLGQVQGIQYF	TRBV3-1	TRBJ2-4	NA	many
TGTGCCAGCAGTTACGGGCATCCCTCTGGGTCCAACGTCCTGACTTTC	CASSYGHPSGSNVLTF	TRBV6-5	TRBJ2-6	NA	NA
TGCGCCAGCAGCTCGACTAGCGGGGTTTACGAGCAGTACTTC	CASSSTSGVYEQYF	TRBV5-1	TRBJ2-7	TRBD2	many
TGTGCCAGCAGCTTAATCGTCGGCGCCGGGGAGCTGTTTTTT	CASSLIVGAGELFF	TRBV7-6	TRBJ2-2	NA	many
TGTGCCAGCAGCCAAACGTCGCGGGGCTACAATGAGCAGTTCTTC	CASSQTSRGYNEQFF	TRBV3-1	TRBJ2-1	NA	many